One sample yielded the 10 T cell receptor beta chains listed below, sequenced in a study of monozygotic twins with inflammatory bowel disease. TCRdb re-called the 5' RACE reads and gives one entry per CDR3 protein, without DNA. Its table records about 210,000 distinct CDR3 sequences. Source material: blood. The receptors here all came from a human donor with ulcerative colitis or Crohn's disease, or a healthy co-twin of an affected twin (not recorded which).

J is TRBJ1-6 and V is TRBV27. The germline CDR1 and CDR2 sequences are MNHEY and SMNVEV (reference sequence). The CDR3 is 14 residues long. This chain's CDR3 is CASSKVANNSPLHF.

The genes are TRBV4-1 and TRBJ1-5; TCRdb names TRBD1, which stays unverified in the absence of DNA. This CDR3 has 14 amino acids. CDR1 and CDR2 from the germline V gene are MGHRA and YSYEKL. CDR3 region: CASSQDQGLRPQHF.

The chain carries TRBV7-9 and TRBJ2-7; TCRdb calls TRBD1, which cannot be checked without DNA. The CDR3 runs 13 residues. Looked up from germline, CDR1 is SEHNR and CDR2 is FQNEAQ (reference sequence). CDR3 in amino acids: CASSPGFSYEQYF.

The rearrangement links TRBV7-8 to TRBJ1-2. Germline lookup yields CDR1 SGHVS and CDR2 FQNEAQ. CDR3 length: 16 residues. This CDR3 reads CASSLLNRGINYGYTF.

The rearrangement uses TRBV7-9 and TRBJ2-5; TCRdb's assignment of TRBD1 cannot be checked, as there is no DNA. Germline V gives CDR1 SEHNR, CDR2 FQNEAQ (reference sequence). The CDR3 spans 17 residues. The CDR3 sequence: CASSLRTGGADSETQYF.

J is TRBJ2-1 and V is TRBV7-3; TCRdb outputs TRBD2, but without DNA this stays unchecked. This CDR3 has 16 amino acids. Per the germline V gene, CDR1 is SGHTA and CDR2 is FQGTGA. The CDR3 loop is CASSQNIAGGSNEQFF.

V and J are TRBV24-1 and TRBJ2-2; the D call of TRBD1 rests on TCRdb alone, since no DNA is present to check it. The V gene's germline CDR1 is KGHDR and CDR2 SFDVKD. The CDR3 consists of 15 residues. CDR3 sequence: CATSLTGRGTGELFF.

V usage is TRBV18 and J usage is TRBJ2-1; TCRdb names TRBD1, which stays unverified in the absence of DNA. The CDR3 consists of 13 residues. In germline, CDR1 is KGHSH, CDR2 LQKENI. CDR3 protein: CASSPGQGDEQFF.

V gene TRBV7-8 combines with J gene TRBJ2-5; with no DNA, the TCRdb D assignment of TRBD1 cannot be verified. Looked up from germline, CDR1 is SGHVS and CDR2 is FQNEAQ. The CDR3 consists of 16 residues. The CDR3 sequence: CASSPRGQGRRETQYF.

The gene calls are TRBV29-1 and TRBJ2-2; as DNA is missing, the TRBD2 call by TCRdb cannot be tested. This CDR3 region has 14 residues. The V gene's germline CDR1 is SQVTM and CDR2 ANQGSEA. The CDR3 spells CSAGVAERTGELFF.